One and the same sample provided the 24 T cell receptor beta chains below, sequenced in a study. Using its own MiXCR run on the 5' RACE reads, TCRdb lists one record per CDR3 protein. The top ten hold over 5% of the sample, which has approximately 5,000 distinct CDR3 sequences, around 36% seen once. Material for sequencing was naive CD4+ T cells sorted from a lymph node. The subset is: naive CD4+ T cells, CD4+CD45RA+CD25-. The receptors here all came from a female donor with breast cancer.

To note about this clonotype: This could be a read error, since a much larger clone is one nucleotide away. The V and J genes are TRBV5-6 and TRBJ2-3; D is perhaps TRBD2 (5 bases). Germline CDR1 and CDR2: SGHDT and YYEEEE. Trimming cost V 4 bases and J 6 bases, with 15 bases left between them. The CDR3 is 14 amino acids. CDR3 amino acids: CASSLDYQRDTQYF. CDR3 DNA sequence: TGTGCCAGCAGCCTTGACTACCAACGGGATACGCAGTATTTT. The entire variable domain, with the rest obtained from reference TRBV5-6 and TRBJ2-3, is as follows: DAGVTQSPTHLIKTRGQQVTLRCSPKSGHDTVSWYQQALGQGPQFIFQYYEEEERQRGNFPDRFSGHQFPNYSSELNVNALLLGDSALYLCASSLDYQRDTQYFGPGTRLTVL.

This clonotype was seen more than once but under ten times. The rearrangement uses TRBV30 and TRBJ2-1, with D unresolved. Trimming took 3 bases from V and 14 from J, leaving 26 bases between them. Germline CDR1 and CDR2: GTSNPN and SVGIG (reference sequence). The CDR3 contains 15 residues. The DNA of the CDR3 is TGTGCCTGGAGCTTACCCCCGTCGAGGCCGAGACTGGAGTTCTTC. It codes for CAWSLPPSRPRLEFF. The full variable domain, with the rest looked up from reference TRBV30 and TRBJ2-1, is SQTIHQWPATLVQPVGSPLSLECTVEGTSNPNLYWYRQAAGRGLQLLFYSVGIGQISSEVPQNLSASRPQDRQFILSSKKLLLSDSGFYLCAWSLPPSRPRLEFFGPGTRLTVL.

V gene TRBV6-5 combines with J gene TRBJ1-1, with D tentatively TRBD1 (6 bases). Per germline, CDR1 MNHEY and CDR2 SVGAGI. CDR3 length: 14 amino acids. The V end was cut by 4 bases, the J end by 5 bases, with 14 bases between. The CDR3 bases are TGTGCCAGCAGTTTTGGGGGGCGAAGGACTGAAGCTTTCTTT. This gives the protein CASSFGGRRTEAFF.

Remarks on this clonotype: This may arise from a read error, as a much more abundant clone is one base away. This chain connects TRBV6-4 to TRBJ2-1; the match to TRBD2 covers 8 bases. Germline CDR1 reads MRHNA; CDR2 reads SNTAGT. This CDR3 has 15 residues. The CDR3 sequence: CASSDRGGSHNEQFF. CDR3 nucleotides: TGTGCCAGCAGTGACCGGGGGGGCTCCCACAATGAGCAGTTCTTC.

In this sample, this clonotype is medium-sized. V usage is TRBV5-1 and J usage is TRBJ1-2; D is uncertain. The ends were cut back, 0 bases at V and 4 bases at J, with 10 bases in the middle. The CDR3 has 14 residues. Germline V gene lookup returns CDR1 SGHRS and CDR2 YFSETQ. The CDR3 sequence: CASSLAVGGYGYTF. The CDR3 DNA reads TGCGCCAGCAGCTTGGCGGTAGGCGGCTATGGCTACACCTTC.

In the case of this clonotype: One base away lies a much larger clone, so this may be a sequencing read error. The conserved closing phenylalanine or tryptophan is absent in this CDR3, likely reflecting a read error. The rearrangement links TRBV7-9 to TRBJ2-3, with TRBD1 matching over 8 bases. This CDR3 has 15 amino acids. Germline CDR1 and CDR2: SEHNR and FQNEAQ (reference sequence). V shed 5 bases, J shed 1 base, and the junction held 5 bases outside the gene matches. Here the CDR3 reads CASSITTGGTDTQYL. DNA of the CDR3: TGTGCCAGCAGCATCACGACAGGGGGCACAGATACGCAGTATTTG.

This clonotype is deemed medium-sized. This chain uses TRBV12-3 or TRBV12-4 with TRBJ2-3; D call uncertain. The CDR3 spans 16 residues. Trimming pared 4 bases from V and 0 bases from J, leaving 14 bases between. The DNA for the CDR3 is TGTGCCAGCAGTTCTAACACGGCTTCTAGCACAGATACGCAGTATTTT. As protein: CASSSNTASSTDTQYF.

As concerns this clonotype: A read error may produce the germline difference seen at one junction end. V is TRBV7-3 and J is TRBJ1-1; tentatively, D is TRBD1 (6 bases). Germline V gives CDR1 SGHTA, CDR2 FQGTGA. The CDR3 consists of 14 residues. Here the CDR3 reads CANSLAYPGAEAFF. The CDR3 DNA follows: TGTGCCAACAGCTTGGCGTACCCAGGGGCCGAAGCTTTCTTT.

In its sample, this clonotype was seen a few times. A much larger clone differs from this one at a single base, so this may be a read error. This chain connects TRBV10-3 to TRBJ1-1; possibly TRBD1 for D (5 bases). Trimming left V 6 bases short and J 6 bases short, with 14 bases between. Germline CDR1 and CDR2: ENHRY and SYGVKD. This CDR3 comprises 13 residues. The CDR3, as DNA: TGTGCCATCAGAGTACAGACAGACGCTGAAGCTTTCTTT. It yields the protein CAIRVQTDAEAFF.

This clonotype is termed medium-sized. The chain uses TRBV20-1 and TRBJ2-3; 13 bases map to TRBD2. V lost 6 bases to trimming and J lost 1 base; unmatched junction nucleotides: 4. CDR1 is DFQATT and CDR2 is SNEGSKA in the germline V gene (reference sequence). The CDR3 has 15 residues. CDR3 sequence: CSATSGGAGTDTQYF. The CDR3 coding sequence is TGCAGTGCCACTAGCGGGGGGGCGGGCACAGATACGCAGTATTTT.

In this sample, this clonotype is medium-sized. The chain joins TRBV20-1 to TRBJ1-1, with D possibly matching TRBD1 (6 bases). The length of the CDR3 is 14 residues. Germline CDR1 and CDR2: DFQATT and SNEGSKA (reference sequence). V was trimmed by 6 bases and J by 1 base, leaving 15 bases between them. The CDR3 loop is CSANLPGQNTEAFF. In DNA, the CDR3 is TGCAGTGCGAACCTTCCGGGACAGAACACTGAAGCTTTCTTT.

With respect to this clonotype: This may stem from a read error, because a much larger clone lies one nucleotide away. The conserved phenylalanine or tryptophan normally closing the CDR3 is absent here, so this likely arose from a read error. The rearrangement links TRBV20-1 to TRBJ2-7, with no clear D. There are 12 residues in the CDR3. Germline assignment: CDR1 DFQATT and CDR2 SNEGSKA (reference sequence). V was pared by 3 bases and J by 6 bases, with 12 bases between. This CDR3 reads CSASFVLGEQYL. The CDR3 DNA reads TGCAGTGCTAGTTTCGTCCTCGGCGAGCAGTACCTC.

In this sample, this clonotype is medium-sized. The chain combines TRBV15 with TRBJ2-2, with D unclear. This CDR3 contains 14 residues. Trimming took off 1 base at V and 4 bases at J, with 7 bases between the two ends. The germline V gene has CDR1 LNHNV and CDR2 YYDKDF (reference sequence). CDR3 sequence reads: CATSRVTSTGELFF. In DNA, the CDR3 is TGTGCCACCAGCAGAGTGACGAGCACCGGGGAGCTGTTTTTT.

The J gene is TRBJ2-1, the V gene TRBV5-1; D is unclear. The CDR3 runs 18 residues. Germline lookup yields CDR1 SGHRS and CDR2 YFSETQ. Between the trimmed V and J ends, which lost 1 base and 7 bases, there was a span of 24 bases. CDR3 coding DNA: TGCGCCAGCAGCTTGAAATTGTTGAGCCCCCCTTTGGGGAATGAGCAGTTCTTC. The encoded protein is CASSLKLLSPPLGNEQFF.

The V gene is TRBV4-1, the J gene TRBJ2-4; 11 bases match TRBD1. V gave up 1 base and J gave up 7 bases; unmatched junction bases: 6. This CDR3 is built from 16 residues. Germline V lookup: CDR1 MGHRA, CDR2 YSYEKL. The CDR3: CASSQVGRDRGNIQYF. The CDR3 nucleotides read TGCGCCAGCAGCCAAGTGGGCCGGGACAGGGGGAACATTCAGTACTTC.

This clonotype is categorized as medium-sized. CDR3 nucleotide sequence: TGCGCCAGCAGCCAACCAGGGCGGCGCTATGGCTACACCTTC. Its protein product is CASSQPGRRYGYTF. V and J are TRBV4-1 and TRBJ1-2; a weak D match, TRBD1 (5 bases). Deletions cut 2 bases from V and 4 bases from J, with 11 bases between. The germline gives CDR1 MGHRA, CDR2 YSYEKL. The CDR3 loop spans 14 amino acids.

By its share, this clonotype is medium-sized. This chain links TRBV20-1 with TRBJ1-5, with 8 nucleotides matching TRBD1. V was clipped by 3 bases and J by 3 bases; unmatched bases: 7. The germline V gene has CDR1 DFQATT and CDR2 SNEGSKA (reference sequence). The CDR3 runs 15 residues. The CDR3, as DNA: TGCAGTGCTAGCTCGGTGGGACAGGCCAATCAGCCCCAGCATTTT. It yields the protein CSASSVGQANQPQHF.

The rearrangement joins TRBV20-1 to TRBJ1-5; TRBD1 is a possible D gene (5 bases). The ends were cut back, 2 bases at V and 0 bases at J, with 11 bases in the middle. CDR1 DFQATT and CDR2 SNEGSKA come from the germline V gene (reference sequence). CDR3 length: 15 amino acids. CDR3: CSARPDSSSNQPQHF. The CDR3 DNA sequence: TGCAGTGCTAGACCCGACAGTTCTAGCAATCAGCCCCAGCATTTT.

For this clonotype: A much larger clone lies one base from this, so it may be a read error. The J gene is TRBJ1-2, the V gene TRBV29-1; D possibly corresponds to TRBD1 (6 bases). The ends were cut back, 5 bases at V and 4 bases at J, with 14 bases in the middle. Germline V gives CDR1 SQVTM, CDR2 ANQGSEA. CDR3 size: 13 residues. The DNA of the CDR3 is TGCAGCGTTAAGGATGGGGGCGGCTATGGCTACACCTTC. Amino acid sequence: CSVKDGGGYGYTF.

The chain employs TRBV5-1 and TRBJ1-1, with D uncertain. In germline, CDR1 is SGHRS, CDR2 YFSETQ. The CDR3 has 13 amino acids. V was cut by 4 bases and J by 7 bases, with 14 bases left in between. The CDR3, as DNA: TGCGCCAGCAGCCTTACACCTTATGTTGAAGCTTTCTTT. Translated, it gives CASSLTPYVEAFF.

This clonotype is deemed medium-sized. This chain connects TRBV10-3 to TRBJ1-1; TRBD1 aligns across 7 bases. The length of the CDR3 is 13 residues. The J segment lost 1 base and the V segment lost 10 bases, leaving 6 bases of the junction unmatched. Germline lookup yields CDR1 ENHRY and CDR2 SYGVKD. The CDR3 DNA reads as TGTGCCACCAGGGACAGACAGAACACTGAAGCTTTCTTT. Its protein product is CATRDRQNTEAFF.

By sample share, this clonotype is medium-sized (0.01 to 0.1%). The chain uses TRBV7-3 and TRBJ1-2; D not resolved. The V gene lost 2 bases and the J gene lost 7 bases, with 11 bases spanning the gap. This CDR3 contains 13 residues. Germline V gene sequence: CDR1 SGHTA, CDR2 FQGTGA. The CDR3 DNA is TGTGCCAGCAGCTTAGGCGGAACAACTGGCTACACCTTC. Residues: CASSLGGTTGYTF.

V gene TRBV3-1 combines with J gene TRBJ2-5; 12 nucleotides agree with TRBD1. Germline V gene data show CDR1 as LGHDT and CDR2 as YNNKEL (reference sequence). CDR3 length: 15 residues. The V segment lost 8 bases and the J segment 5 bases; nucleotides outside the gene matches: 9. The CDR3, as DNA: TGTGCCAGCTCAGGGACAGGGGGCCGGGGGGAGACCCAGTACTTC. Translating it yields CASSGTGGRGETQYF.

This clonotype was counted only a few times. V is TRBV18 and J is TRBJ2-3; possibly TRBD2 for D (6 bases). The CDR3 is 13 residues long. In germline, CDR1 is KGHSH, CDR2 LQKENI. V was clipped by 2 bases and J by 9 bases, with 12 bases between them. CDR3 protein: CASSPNRDSTQYF. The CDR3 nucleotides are TGTGCCAGCTCACCAAACCGGGACTCAACGCAGTATTTT.